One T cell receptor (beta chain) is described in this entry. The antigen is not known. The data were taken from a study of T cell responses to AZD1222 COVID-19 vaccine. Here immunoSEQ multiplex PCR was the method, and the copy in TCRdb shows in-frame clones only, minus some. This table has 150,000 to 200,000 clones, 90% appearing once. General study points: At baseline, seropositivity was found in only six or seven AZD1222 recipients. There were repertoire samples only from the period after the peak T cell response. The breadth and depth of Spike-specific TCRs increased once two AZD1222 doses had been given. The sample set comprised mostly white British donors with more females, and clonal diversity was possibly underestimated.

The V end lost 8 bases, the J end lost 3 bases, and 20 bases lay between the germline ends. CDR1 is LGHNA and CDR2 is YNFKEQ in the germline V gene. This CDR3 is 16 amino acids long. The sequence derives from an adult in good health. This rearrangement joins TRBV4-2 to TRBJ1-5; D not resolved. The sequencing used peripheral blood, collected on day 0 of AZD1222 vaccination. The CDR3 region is CASGRSGVGVNQPQHF. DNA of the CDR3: TGTGCCAGCGGCAGGTCTGGGGTTGGGGTCAATCAGCCCCAGCATTTT.